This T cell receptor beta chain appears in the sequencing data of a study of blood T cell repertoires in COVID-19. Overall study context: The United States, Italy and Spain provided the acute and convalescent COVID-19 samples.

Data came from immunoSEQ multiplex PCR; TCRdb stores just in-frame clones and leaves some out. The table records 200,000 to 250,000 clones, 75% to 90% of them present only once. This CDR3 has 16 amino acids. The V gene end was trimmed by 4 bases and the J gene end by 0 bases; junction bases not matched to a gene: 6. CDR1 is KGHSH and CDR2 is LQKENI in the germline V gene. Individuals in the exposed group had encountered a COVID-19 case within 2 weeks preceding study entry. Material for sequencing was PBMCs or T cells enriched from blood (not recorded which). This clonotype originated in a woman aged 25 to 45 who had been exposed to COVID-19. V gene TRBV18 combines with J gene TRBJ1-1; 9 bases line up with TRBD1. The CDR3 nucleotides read TGTGCCAGCTCACTGGGGACAGGGTCCATGAACACTGAAGCTTTCTTT. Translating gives CASSLGTGSMNTEAFF.